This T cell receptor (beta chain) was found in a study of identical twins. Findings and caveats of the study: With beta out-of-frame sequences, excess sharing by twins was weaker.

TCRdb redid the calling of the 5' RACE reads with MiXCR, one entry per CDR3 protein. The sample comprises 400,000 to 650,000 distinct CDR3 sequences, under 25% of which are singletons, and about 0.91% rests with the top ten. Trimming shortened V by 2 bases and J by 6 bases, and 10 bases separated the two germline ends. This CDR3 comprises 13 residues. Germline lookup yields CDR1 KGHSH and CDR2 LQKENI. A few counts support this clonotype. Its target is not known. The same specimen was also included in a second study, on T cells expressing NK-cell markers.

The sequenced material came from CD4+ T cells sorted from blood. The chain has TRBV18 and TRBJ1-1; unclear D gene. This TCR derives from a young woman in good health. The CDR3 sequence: CASSPGFRSEAFF. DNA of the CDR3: TGTGCCAGCTCACCAGGGTTTCGGTCTGAAGCTTTCTTT.